The clone carrying this T cell receptor beta chain appeared a single time. Antigen specificity is unknown. In replicate PCRs of sorted subsets, approximately 190 ng DNA, about 30,000 T cell genomes, was used. Under the authors' procedure: Sequence data from immunoSEQ were junction-only and lacked quality scores; consequently, filtering differed. The table came from immunoSEQ multiplex PCR; TCRdb's copy has only in-frame clones and leaves some out. V and J calls and clone size are as listed in that table; D and trimming were resolved from the DNA. There are about 1,800,000 clones in the sample; roughly 94% occur only once, and roughly 1% lies in the top ten. This sample is part of a study of shared clonotypes between healthy human individuals. Study observations and caveats: Sequencing depth was expected to affect clonotype sharing among donors. Naive subsets generally had larger estimated richness than memory subsets.

CD45RO-negative, CCR7-positively selected cells formed the naive CD8 fraction, excluding terminally differentiated effector memory CD45RA+ cells. The receptor was derived from a man aged 18 to 30 in good health. Sequences were obtained from naive CD8+ T cells sorted from blood.

In DNA, the CDR3 is TGTGCCAGCAGTTTCGATGGGGGCGCCGAATCGAACACCGGGGAGCTGTTTTTT. Residues: CASSFDGGAESNTGELFF. The chain is built from TRBV28 and TRBJ2-2, with D possibly TRBD1 on 6 matching bases. V was trimmed by 3 bases and J by 0 bases, leaving 17 bases between them. CDR3 length: 18 residues. CDR1 and CDR2 from the germline V gene are MDHEN and SYDVKM.